A single sample gave rise to the 19 T cell receptor beta chains below, sequenced in a study of CD8+ T cells in alopecia areata. Treatment reported: oral pan-JAK inhibitor, 5-10 mg twice daily. Sequencing relied on a cDNA template that was reverse transcribed from extracted RNA. Only in-frame clones appear in the TCRdb table, and some are missing; sequencing was by immunoSEQ multiplex PCR. Of 95,000 to 100,000 clones listed, just under 60% are singletons. The input for sequencing was CD8+ T cells sorted from blood, taken at approximately week 61, from a patient treated with tofacitinib. The receptors shown here come from a human donor with alopecia areata.

This clone was seen more than once but under ten times. The chain couples TRBV29-1 to TRBJ2-5; perhaps TRBD1 as D (6 bases). Trimming shortened V by 0 bases and J by 6 bases, and 14 bases separated the two germline ends. CDR1 is SQVTM, CDR2 ANQGSEA, per germline. This CDR3 region has 14 residues. CDR3 protein: CSVEEAGQWKTQYF. The CDR3, as DNA: TGCAGCGTTGAAGAGGCCGGACAGTGGAAGACCCAGTACTTC.

The rearrangement links TRBV6-5 to TRBJ2-3; D not resolved. The germline V gene has CDR1 MNHEY and CDR2 SVGAGI. The CDR3 runs to 16 residues. V was pared by 0 bases and J by 1 base, with 11 bases between. The CDR3 DNA is TGTGCCAGCAGTTACTCCCAAGAGGACGGCACAGATACGCAGTATTTT. Amino acids: CASSYSQEDGTDTQYF.

The chain couples TRBV27 to TRBJ1-4; perhaps TRBD1 as D (5 bases). The V gene's germline CDR1 is MNHEY and CDR2 SMNVEV (reference sequence). The V end lost 6 bases, the J end lost 4 bases, and 15 bases lay between the germline ends. The CDR3 runs 15 residues. The CDR3 loop reads CASRSGGAFNEKLFF. As DNA, the CDR3 is TGTGCCAGCAGGTCCGGAGGGGCGTTTAATGAAAAACTGTTTTTT.

The chain carries TRBV29-1 and TRBJ2-3; no clear D. V gave up 1 base and J gave up 0 bases, with 14 bases separating them. This CDR3 contains 16 residues. Per the germline V gene, CDR1 is SQVTM and CDR2 is ANQGSEA. CDR3 loop: CSVEGLRLTSTDTQYF. DNA for the CDR3: TGCAGCGTTGAAGGGCTTCGACTGACCAGCACAGATACGCAGTATTTT.

Details on this clone: A junction boundary mismatches the germline segment, possibly from a read error. The gene calls are TRBV2 and TRBJ2-3; no definite D call. From germline, CDR1 is SNHLY and CDR2 FYNNEI. The CDR3 is 15 residues long. The CDR3 region is CASREEVAWTDTQYF. The DNA for the CDR3 is TGTGCCAGCAGAGAAGAGGTGGCATGGACAGATACGCAGTATTTT.

This clone was recorded a few times. V is TRBV4-2 and J is TRBJ2-5; no definite D call. This CDR3 is 14 amino acids long. V lost 3 bases and J 4 bases, leaving 12 bases between the germline ends. The germline V gene encodes CDR1 LGHNA and CDR2 YNFKEQ. Here the CDR3 DNA reads TGTGCCAGCAGCCAGAGCATTAGACTAGAGACCCAGTACTTC. Its protein product is CASSQSIRLETQYF.

V is TRBV2 and J is TRBJ2-5, with D maybe TRBD2 (5 bases). Trimming removed 3 bases from V and 4 bases from J, with 6 bases in between. Germline values: CDR1 SNHLY, CDR2 FYNNEI. The CDR3 has 12 amino acids. CDR3 in DNA: TGTGCCAGCAGTGATACTAGAGAGACCCAGTACTTC. It encodes CASSDTRETQYF.

The rearrangement joins TRBV7-9 to TRBJ1-4; D ambiguous. V was cut by 2 bases and J by 8 bases, with 12 bases left in between. Per the germline V gene, CDR1 is SEHNR and CDR2 is FQNEAQ (reference sequence). The CDR3 contains 14 residues. The CDR3 reads CASSLLATREKLFF. CDR3 in DNA: TGTGCCAGCAGCTTATTGGCTACACGAGAAAAACTGTTTTTT.

This chain joins TRBV10-3 and TRBJ1-1; D is unclear. This CDR3 is built from 11 residues. Germline V CDR1 and CDR2: ENHRY, SYGVKD. V was clipped by 5 bases and J by 3 bases, with 4 bases between them. This chain's CDR3 is CAISRDTEAFF. The CDR3 DNA is TGTGCCATCAGTCGGGACACTGAAGCTTTCTTT.

The rearrangement links TRBV27 to TRBJ1-2; D uncertain. Germline V gene data show CDR1 as MNHEY and CDR2 as SMNVEV (reference sequence). The CDR3 contains 14 residues. With 0 bases removed from V and 2 bases from J, the gap between germline ends came to 7 bases. The CDR3 nucleotides are TGTGCCAGCAGTTTATCGAGGCAGAACTATGGCTACACCTTC. It yields the protein CASSLSRQNYGYTF.

The chain is built from TRBV10-3 and TRBJ2-2; D is uncertain. This CDR3 contains 14 residues. From germline, CDR1 is ENHRY and CDR2 SYGVKD. CDR3 residues: CTTSHRTTTGELFF. DNA for the CDR3: TGTACCACATCTCATAGAACAACCACCGGGGAGCTGTTTTTT.

The CDR3 region has the DNA TGTGCCAGCAATATCGTCACCGGGGAGCTGTTTTTT. Amino acids: CASNIVTGELFF. The rearrangement links TRBV25-1 to TRBJ2-2; D is unclear. This CDR3 comprises 12 residues. The V end was cut by 7 bases, the J end by 4 bases, with 7 bases between. Germline CDR1 MGHDK, CDR2 SYGVNS.

This rearrangement joins TRBV7-6 to TRBJ1-1; 7 nucleotides line up with TRBD1. Germline trimming cut 3 bases from V and 2 bases from J; bases unmatched to any gene: 6. The CDR3 extends over 15 amino acids. Germline V gene data show CDR1 as SGHVS and CDR2 as FNYEAQ. This CDR3 is CASSLNGQANTEAFF. The CDR3 DNA reads TGTGCCAGCAGCTTGAACGGACAGGCCAACACTGAAGCTTTCTTT.

The V gene is TRBV6-5, the J gene TRBJ2-1; 8 bases line up with TRBD2. V lost 4 bases, J lost 6 bases, and 5 bases stayed unmatched. The CDR3 runs 14 residues. From germline, CDR1 is MNHEY and CDR2 SVGAGI. The CDR3 loop is CASSSGLELNEQFF. CDR3 bases: TGTGCCAGCAGTTCGGGACTAGAGCTCAATGAGCAGTTCTTC.

The V call is TRBV7-6, the J call TRBJ2-7; D is possibly TRBD1 (5 bases). The germline V gene has CDR1 SGHVS and CDR2 FNYEAQ. The CDR3 spans 13 residues. V lost 4 bases and J lost 3, with 10 bases in between. The CDR3 here is CASSSEDSYEQYF. The CDR3 bases are TGTGCCAGCAGCTCGGAAGACAGCTACGAGCAGTACTTC.

The gene calls are TRBV11-2 and TRBJ2-3, with D possibly being TRBD1 (5 bases). Trimming took 5 bases from V and 3 from J, leaving 6 bases between them. The CDR3 extends over 12 amino acids. CDR1 is SGHAT, CDR2 FQNNGV, per germline. DNA of the CDR3: TGTGCCAGCAGCCCAGGGACAGATACGCAGTATTTT. Amino acid sequence: CASSPGTDTQYF.

This clone was observed a handful of times. The V call is TRBV27, the J call TRBJ2-1, with D possibly matching TRBD2 (5 bases). Per germline, CDR1 MNHEY and CDR2 SMNVEV (reference sequence). The V gene lost 3 bases and the J gene lost 10 bases, with 10 bases spanning the gap. The CDR3 runs 12 residues. The CDR3 loop is CASSLLAGEQFF. DNA for the CDR3: TGTGCCAGCAGTTTGCTAGCCGGCGAGCAGTTCTTC.

The CDR3 region has the DNA TGTGCCTGGAGTGTTCAGATGGGTAGGCAGCCCCAGCATTTT. Its translation: CAWSVQMGRQPQHF. This rearrangement joins TRBV30 to TRBJ1-5; no clear D gene. Deletions cut 0 bases from V and 7 bases from J, with 13 bases between. The length of the CDR3 is 14 residues. The V gene's germline CDR1 is GTSNPN and CDR2 SVGIG (reference sequence).

This clone has just a few counts. The rearrangement uses TRBV6-5 and TRBJ1-2, with D unclear. The CDR3 totals 13 residues. Trimming took 5 bases from V and 5 from J, leaving 12 bases between them. Germline CDR1 MNHEY, CDR2 SVGAGI. The DNA for the CDR3 is TGTGCCAGCAGTCGGCCAGCGGGTTATGGCTACACCTTC. It specifies CASSRPAGYGYTF.